This T cell receptor (beta chain) is drawn from a study of T cell repertoires in aging, cancer and after chemotherapy (dated by TCRdb to the late 2010s). Background for the entire study: Donors were distributed across six age groups ranging from 30 or younger to 70 or older, with at least three individuals included per group. Paired pre- and post-chemotherapy samples in the hematological group came from chronic lymphocytic leukemia patients treated with fludarabine- or bendamustine-based regimens. The complete dataset included 7.5 million to 9.5 million TCR reads. The study profiled peripheral blood TCR beta repertoires from healthy donors and cancer patients to examine immunoaging and T cell reconstitution after chemotherapy. Alongside 95 healthy donors serving as a reference group, the cohort included 218 cancer patients, of whom more than 85 had hematological cancers and fewer than 140 had solid cancers. General study outcomes and caveats: In healthy donors, the decline in TCR diversity with age was mainly explained by loss of richness, whereas in cancer patients loss of evenness was also found to contribute. According to the authors, the repertoire data do not allow conclusions to be drawn about immunological memory after chemotherapy. Hematological cancer patients had infiltration of lymphoid organs, and this infiltration may itself impair thymic emigration or peripheral T cell expansion. Untreated patients with hematological or solid cancers showed significantly lower blood TCR diversity and higher clonality than age-matched healthy donors. Median generation probability increased over the chemotherapy interval in both cancer cohorts, suggesting repertoire reconstitution through rebound thymic output.

TCR beta rearrangements were amplified from genomic DNA isolated from peripheral blood, not from sorted cells or RNA. Rearranged TRB sequences spanning V, D and J segments were amplified in a multiplex touch-down PCR with a mixed TRB-A/B primer pool. Illumina adapters and sample indices were added to the amplicons in two consecutive PCR reactions performed with Phusion HS II polymerase. The amplicons were purified from gel with the NucleoSpin Gel and PCR Clean-up kit and then assessed with Qubit and an Agilent 2100 Bioanalyzer. Sequencing of the libraries was done on an Illumina MiSeq with paired-end, single-indexed 600-cycle runs. The source study handled its data this way. MiXCR versions 2.12 and 3.0.5 were used to process the TRB sequences. Each unique CDR3 nucleotide sequence counted as one clone, and only productive sequences with at least two reads were retained. Shannon diversity, evenness, clonality (one minus evenness), and alpha-parameterized diversity profiles from alpha 0 to 5 were included as repertoire metrics. The IGoR algorithm was used to calculate generation probabilities of clones in the paired pre- and post-chemotherapy samples. In TCRdb, the public reads were trimmed at Q25 with fastp and aligned with MiXCR, with productive beta chains retained. Entries are consolidated by CDR3 protein sequence, retaining the most common genes and DNA. These V and J calls rely on TCRdb rather than the paper's analysis. The sample table shows about 1,700 distinct CDR3 sequences, and under 35% are seen once. The leading ten clones occupy around a tenth of the sample.

A few counts support this clonotype. This clone's antigen is unknown. Base qualities are not provided; no much larger clone lies one nucleotide away. Inclusive of the bounding cysteine and phenylalanine, the CDR3 is 19 residues long. Left in the record is the CDR3 DNA by itself, 57 bases read in frame from the first base. V gives up 1 base and J gives up 5 bases, and the segment between their germline ends measures 24 bases. CDR1 and CDR2, per the germline V gene (reference sequence), are SGHNT and YYREEE. Sequences were obtained from blood. The source is a human donor with a blood cancer. The chain is assembled from TRBV5-4 and TRBJ1-4, and TRBD1 may be the D gene, going by 5 matching bases. CDR3 reads: CASSLRASGARSLNEKLFF. The DNA is TGTGCCAGCAGCTTGCGGGCATCTGGGGCCAGGTCATTGAATGAAAAACTGTTTTTT.